A single T cell receptor (beta chain) is shown here with its context. The data were taken from a study of blood T cell repertoires in COVID-19. Turning to the study itself: T cells, B-cell-depleted T cells, or PBMCs supplied cDNA or gDNA.

CDR3 length: 15 residues. From germline, CDR1 is SGHVS and CDR2 FQNEAQ. Trimming took 4 bases from V and 2 from J, leaving 13 bases between them. Per the original methods: Estimation of nucleated cell counts was performed using reference gene primer amplification. Method: immunoSEQ multiplex PCR; TCRdb's copy keeps in-frame clones and lacks some. That table furnishes V, J and clone size, whereas the DNA furnished D and trimming. The data contain 150,000 to 200,000 clones, approximately 90% of them singletons. This chain connects TRBV7-8 to TRBJ2-3, with a tentative D call TRBD1 (6 bases). This TCR derives from a human donor in a cohort sampled during active COVID-19. The sequenced material came from peripheral blood. The CDR3 region has the DNA TGTGCCAGCAGCTCAGGAGGACAGTCCACAGATACGCAGTATTTT. Encoded protein: CASSSGGQSTDTQYF.